The 23 T cell receptor beta chains below were found in one sample sequenced in a study of cytomegalovirus exposure and HLA in healthy donors. Primers included in the PCR were 60 Vbeta and 13 Jbeta primers. Sequenced by immunoSEQ multiplex PCR; TCRdb stores in-frame clones only, minus some. The data contain some 110,000 clones, roughly three fifths of them singletons. Sequenced material: PBMCs. The receptors derive from a man aged 18 to 29 in good health and CMV-seronegative.

A remark on this clone: In the same sample, other DNA sequences code for this CDR3. The V call is TRBV4-1, the J call TRBJ2-3, with D possibly being TRBD2 (5 bases). Deletions cut 1 base from V and 4 bases from J, with 18 bases between. Per the germline V gene, CDR1 is MGHRA and CDR2 is YSYEKL. The CDR3 has 17 residues. CDR3 nucleotide sequence: TGCGCCAGCAGCCAAGGAGAGGCGGGTGGGTCGGCAGATACGCAGTATTTT. It translates to CASSQGEAGGSADTQYF.

This sequence joins TRBV10-3 and TRBJ2-5; possible D gene TRBD2, 5 bases. The V and J ends lost 2 bases and 5 bases respectively, with 12 bases between them. The CDR3 spans 14 residues. The germline V gene encodes CDR1 ENHRY and CDR2 SYGVKD. CDR3 bases: TGTGCCATCAGTGAGGTGGGAGAACGGGAGACCCAGTACTTC. Its translation: CAISEVGERETQYF.

This chain joins TRBV5-1 and TRBJ1-1; D may be TRBD1 (5 bases). Trimming cost V 0 bases and J 4 bases, with 16 bases left between them. Germline CDR1 reads SGHRS; CDR2 reads YFSETQ. The CDR3 loop spans 16 amino acids. The CDR3 is CASSLGRGRVGTEAFF. DNA of the CDR3: TGCGCCAGCAGCTTGGGTAGGGGTCGGGTGGGCACTGAAGCTTTCTTT.

The rearrangement uses TRBV6-5 and TRBJ2-2; no definite D call. Germline CDR1 and CDR2: MNHEY and SVGAGI. V was clipped by 8 bases and J by 4 bases, with 17 bases between them. The length of the CDR3 is 15 residues. The CDR3 region is CASGLGSRSTGELFF. DNA of the CDR3: TGTGCCAGCGGTCTGGGTAGCAGATCCACCGGGGAGCTGTTTTTT.

The chain combines TRBV5-6 with TRBJ1-1; D is possibly TRBD1 (6 bases). CDR3 length: 13 amino acids. Trimming removed 3 bases at V and 6 bases at J, with 12 bases between. Germline CDR1 and CDR2: SGHDT and YYEEEE. The CDR3 loop is CASSYPTGAEAFF. CDR3 bases: TGTGCCAGCAGCTACCCGACAGGTGCTGAAGCTTTCTTT.

This clone has more than one count but fewer than ten. The chain employs TRBV10-3 and TRBJ1-5; TRBD1 agrees at 7 bases. The CDR3 loop spans 15 amino acids. Germline values: CDR1 ENHRY, CDR2 SYGVKD. V shed 0 bases and J 5 bases; nucleotides not matched to a gene: 4. DNA of the CDR3: TGTGCCATCAGTGAGTCAGGGGGCGCCCATCAGCCCCAGCATTTT. Protein product: CAISESGGAHQPQHF.

The V and J genes are TRBV5-4 and TRBJ1-2, with TRBD1 matching over 8 bases. Germline V gene sequence: CDR1 SGHNT, CDR2 YYREEE (reference sequence). The junction had 11 bases not matched to a gene; V was cut back by 4 bases and J by 6 bases. The CDR3 has 15 amino acids. The CDR3 bases are TGTGCCAGCAGCGCCAATACAGGGGGGAAGGATGGCTACACCTTC. Translating it yields CASSANTGGKDGYTF.

This chain connects TRBV19 to TRBJ2-5; 10 bases line up with TRBD2. The CDR3 consists of 16 residues. V lost 3 bases to trimming and J lost 1 base; unmatched junction nucleotides: 5. Germline CDR1 LNHDA, CDR2 SQIVND (reference sequence). The CDR3 protein is CASSMWTSGPQETQYF. CDR3 DNA: TGTGCCAGTAGTATGTGGACTAGCGGACCCCAAGAGACCCAGTACTTC. Combining the CDR3 with reference TRBV19 and TRBJ2-5 gives the whole variable domain DGGITQSPKYLFRKEGQNVTLSCEQNLNHDAMYWYRQDPGQGLRLIYYSQIVNDFQKGDIAEGYSVSREKKESFPLTVTSAQKNPTAFYLCASSMWTSGPQETQYFGPGTRLLVL.

The J gene is TRBJ1-5, the V gene TRBV27; perhaps TRBD1 as D (5 bases). CDR1 MNHEY and CDR2 SMNVEV come from the germline V gene (reference sequence). The CDR3 contains 11 residues. The V gene lost 10 bases and the J gene lost 7 bases, with 11 bases spanning the gap. In DNA, the CDR3 is TGTGCCACCGGGGGAAAACAGCCCCAGCATTTT. Translation: CATGGKQPQHF.

The V and J genes are TRBV28 and TRBJ1-3, with TRBD1 matching 7 bases. Unmatched junction bases numbered 11, after V lost 4 bases and J lost 2 bases. There are 17 residues in the CDR3. The germline gives CDR1 MDHEN, CDR2 SYDVKM. The CDR3: CASSSRLRRGPGNTIYF. In DNA, the CDR3 is TGTGCCAGCAGTTCCCGCCTGAGAAGGGGGCCTGGAAACACCATATATTTT.

The chain joins TRBV5-1 to TRBJ2-1, with 9 bases aligning to TRBD2. V trimming: 2 bases; J trimming: 9 bases; junction bases outside the gene matches: 6. This CDR3 comprises 14 residues. Germline V gives CDR1 SGHRS, CDR2 YFSETQ. The CDR3 nucleotides read TGCGCCAGCAGCTTTACCGGGACTAGCCCTGAGCAGTTCTTC. It codes for CASSFTGTSPEQFF.

The chain carries TRBV20-1 and TRBJ1-1; no clear D. V was trimmed by 1 base and J by 10 bases, leaving 10 bases between them. The CDR3 loop spans 11 amino acids. CDR1 and CDR2 from the germline V gene are DFQATT and SNEGSKA (reference sequence). The CDR3 nucleotides are TGCAGTGCTAGAGTGAGGGAGGGAGCTTTCTTT. This encodes CSARVREGAFF.

This sequence joins TRBV6-5 and TRBJ1-1, with a weak D call TRBD1 (6 bases). In germline, CDR1 is MNHEY, CDR2 SVGAGI. The CDR3 has 15 residues. Between the trimmed V and J ends, which lost 5 bases and 0 bases, there was a span of 13 bases. The CDR3 sequence: CASSPQGLLNTEAFF. CDR3 in DNA: TGTGCCAGCAGTCCACAGGGTTTGTTGAACACTGAAGCTTTCTTT.

The chain links TRBV10-1 to TRBJ2-5, with D tentatively TRBD2 (6 bases). V was clipped by 0 bases and J by 2 bases, with 10 bases between them. Looked up from germline, CDR1 is WNHNN and CDR2 is SYGVQD (reference sequence). This CDR3 is built from 15 residues. As DNA, the CDR3 is TGCGCCAGCAGTGAGTCGATTAGCGGACAAGAGACCCAGTACTTC. Translated: CASSESISGQETQYF.

CDR3 bases: TGTGCCTGGAGTGTACGTCGGGGATCCACAGATACGCAGTATTTT. This encodes CAWSVRRGSTDTQYF. The chain uses TRBV30 and TRBJ2-3, with D tentatively TRBD2 (5 bases). With 0 bases removed from V and 2 bases from J, the gap between germline ends came to 12 bases. Germline V CDR1 and CDR2: GTSNPN, SVGIG (reference sequence). The CDR3 runs to 15 residues.

The chain employs TRBV5-6 and TRBJ1-2; 7 bases align to TRBD1. In germline, CDR1 is SGHDT, CDR2 YYEEEE. The CDR3 covers 12 residues. V trimming: 2 bases; J trimming: 10 bases; junction bases outside the gene matches: 5. As DNA, the CDR3 is TGTGCCAGCAGCTTTGATACAGGGGACTACACCTTC. It codes for CASSFDTGDYTF.

This sequence joins TRBV6-6 and TRBJ1-6, with D possibly TRBD1 on 5 matching bases. The CDR3 is made up of 14 amino acids. V was shortened by 7 bases and J by 6 bases, with 13 bases between the two germline ends. CDR1 MNHNY and CDR2 SVGAGI come from the germline V gene (reference sequence). The CDR3 DNA is TGTGCCAGCAAACACAAGGGACTTAATTCACCCCTCCACTTT. Its translation is CASKHKGLNSPLHF.

The chain couples TRBV28 to TRBJ2-2, with 10 bases fitting TRBD1. Trimming took 6 bases from V and 2 from J; bases not matched to a gene: 12. The CDR3 has 18 amino acids. In germline, CDR1 is MDHEN, CDR2 SYDVKM. CDR3 coding DNA: TGTGCCAGCAGGGCGTCGCTAGACAGGGGGCGCAACACCGGGGAGCTGTTTTTT. This translates into CASRASLDRGRNTGELFF.

The chain recombines TRBV28 with TRBJ2-7; the match to TRBD1 covers 8 bases. This CDR3 comprises 14 residues. Germline CDR1 and CDR2: MDHEN and SYDVKM. V lost 2 bases, J lost 7 bases, and 7 bases stayed unmatched. The CDR3 DNA reads TGTGCCAGCAGTTTACCAGGGGGCGCGTTAGAGCAGTACTTC. This codes for CASSLPGGALEQYF. The full variable domain, in which reference TRBV28 and TRBJ2-7 provide the parts outside the CDR3, is DVKVTQSSRYLVKRTGEKVFLECVQDMDHENMFWYRQDPGLGLRLIYFSYDVKMKEKGDIPEGYSVSREKKERFSLILESASTNQTSMYLCASSLPGGALEQYFGPGTRLTVT.

This clone was observed a single time. The chain joins TRBV5-8 to TRBJ2-5; 8 bases fit TRBD2. The CDR3 sequence is 15 residues long. The germline V gene has CDR1 SGHTS and CDR2 YDEGEE. V gave up 6 bases and J gave up 10 bases; unmatched junction bases: 17. The CDR3 DNA sequence: TGTGCCAGCACCGTTACCCTAGGACTAGCAGAGGTCCAGTACTTC. This gives the protein CASTVTLGLAEVQYF.

V is TRBV5-6 and J is TRBJ1-1; D may be TRBD1 (6 bases). CDR3 length equals 16 residues. From germline, CDR1 is SGHDT and CDR2 YYEEEE. The V end was cut by 3 bases, the J end by 1 base, with 16 bases between. Here the CDR3 DNA reads TGTGCCAGCAGCTCACTCACAGGGAGTGGGAACACTGAAGCTTTCTTT. Translated, it gives CASSSLTGSGNTEAFF.

In its sample, this clone was seen a few times. The chain is built from TRBV10-3 and TRBJ2-5; D may be TRBD1 (6 bases). This CDR3 contains 13 residues. The germline CDR1 and CDR2 sequences are ENHRY and SYGVKD. With 6 bases removed from V and 2 bases from J, the gap between germline ends came to 10 bases. The CDR3 sequence is CAISSGQQETQYF. The CDR3 nucleotides are TGTGCCATCAGCTCCGGACAGCAAGAGACCCAGTACTTC.

The chain combines TRBV6-5 with TRBJ2-2; D possibly corresponds to TRBD1 (5 bases). V gave up 6 bases and J gave up 4 bases, with 15 bases separating them. The CDR3 contains 15 residues. CDR1 is MNHEY and CDR2 is SVGAGI in the germline V gene. CDR3 residues: CASSPRRVGTGELFF. CDR3 nucleotide sequence: TGTGCCAGCAGCCCTCGCAGGGTAGGCACCGGGGAGCTGTTTTTT.